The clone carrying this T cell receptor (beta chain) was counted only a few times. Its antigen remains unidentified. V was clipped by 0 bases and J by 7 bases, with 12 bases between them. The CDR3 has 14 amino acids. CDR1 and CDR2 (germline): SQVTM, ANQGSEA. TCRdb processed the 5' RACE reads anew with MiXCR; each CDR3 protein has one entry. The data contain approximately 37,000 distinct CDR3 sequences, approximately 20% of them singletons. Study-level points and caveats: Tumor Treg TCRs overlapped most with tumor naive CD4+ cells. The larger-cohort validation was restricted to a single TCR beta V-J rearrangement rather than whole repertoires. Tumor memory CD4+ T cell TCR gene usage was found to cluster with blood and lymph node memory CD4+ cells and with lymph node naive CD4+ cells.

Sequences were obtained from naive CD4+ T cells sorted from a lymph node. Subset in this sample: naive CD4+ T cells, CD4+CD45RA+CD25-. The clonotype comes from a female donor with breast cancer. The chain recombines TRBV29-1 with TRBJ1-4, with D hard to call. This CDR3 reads CSVEDGEFSEKLFF. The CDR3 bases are TGCAGCGTTGAAGATGGGGAGTTCAGTGAAAAACTGTTTTTT.